The rows below give T cell receptor beta chains drawn from one sample of a study of beta chain features in type 1 diabetes. Clones were sequenced by immunoSEQ multiplex PCR, and TCRdb holds only the in-frame ones, with some missing. The sample includes roughly 130,000 clones, 9% to 9.5% of them seen just once. Sequenced input: central memory CD4+ T cells from blood. The receptor set was obtained from a man younger than 35 in good health. Both conserved end residues are part of each CDR3. D genes are given only for firm matches. Not every row has a clone size; where given, it reads once, few, many or a size class.

size: -
V: TRBV10-3
D: TRBD1
J: TRBJ2-6
DNA: TGTGCCACCTACCCGACAGGGGCTGGGGCCAACGTCCTGACTTTC
CDR3: CATYPTGAGANVLTF

size: -
V: TRBV5-1
D: TRBD2
J: TRBJ2-3
DNA: TGCGCCAGCAGCAGGACTAGCGGGGGGGCCGTTGCAGATACGCAGTATTTT
CDR3: CASSRTSGGAVADTQYF

size: few
V: TRBV19
D: TRBD2
J: TRBJ2-2
DNA: TGTGCCAGTAGTATTCACGGGGGGGCGAGGGACACCGGGGAGCTGTTTTTT
CDR3: CASSIHGGARDTGELFF

size: -
V: TRBV6-5
D: -
J: TRBJ2-5
DNA: TGTGCCAGCAGGCGGGATGTATGGGGCCAAGAGACCCAGTACTTC
CDR3: CASRRDVWGQETQYF

size: few
V: TRBV7-3
D: TRBD2
J: TRBJ2-5
DNA: TGTGCCAGCAGCTTACAGGCGGGGGTACAAGAGACCCAGTACTTC
CDR3: CASSLQAGVQETQYF

size: -
V: TRBV30
D: TRBD2
J: TRBJ2-1
DNA: TGTGCCTGGAGTATCCGGACTAGCGGGGATGAGCAGTTCTTC
CDR3: CAWSIRTSGDEQFF

size: -
V: TRBV7-3
D: TRBD1
J: TRBJ2-5
DNA: TGTGCCAGCAGCTTAACGCGACAGGGAGAGACCCAGTACTTC
CDR3: CASSLTRQGETQYF

size: -
V: TRBV6-7
D: -
J: TRBJ2-1
DNA: TGTGCCAGCAGGATGGGCTTGGGGGGAAATGAGCAGTTCTTC
CDR3: CASRMGLGGNEQFF

size: many
V: TRBV19
D: -
J: TRBJ2-2
DNA: TGTGCCAGTAGTATACAGGGGACCGGGGAGCTGTTTTTT
CDR3: CASSIQGTGELFF

size: -
V: TRBV6-1
D: TRBD1
J: TRBJ2-1
DNA: TGTGCCAGCAGAGGGGACAGGGTCCCCTACAATGAGCAGTTCTTC
CDR3: CASRGDRVPYNEQFF

size: -
V: TRBV30
D: -
J: TRBJ1-3
DNA: TGTGCCTGGACCCTTGCAGGTGGAAACACCATATATTTT
CDR3: CAWTLAGGNTIYF

size: -
V: TRBV5-6
D: -
J: TRBJ2-2
DNA: TGTGCCAGCAGCCAGGACAGCTTTCTTTACACCGGGGAGCTGTTTTTT
CDR3: CASSQDSFLYTGELFF

size: few
V: TRBV7-9
D: -
J: TRBJ2-1
DNA: TGTGCCAGCAGCTTGGGGGACTCCACCTACAATGAGCAGTTCTTC
CDR3: CASSLGDSTYNEQFF

size: -
V: TRBV5-1
D: TRBD2
J: TRBJ2-3
DNA: TGCGCCAGCAGCTATGGACTAGAGAGAGATACGCAGTATTTT
CDR3: CASSYGLERDTQYF

size: -
V: TRBV7-2
D: TRBD1
J: TRBJ2-7
DNA: TGTGCCAGCAGCTCCCTCGGGACAGGGGCCGTGAGGGAGCAGTACTTC
CDR3: CASSSLGTGAVREQYF

size: -
V: TRBV11-1
D: -
J: TRBJ1-6
DNA: TGTGCCAGCAGCCCAAGAGCGAATAATTCACCCCTCCACTTT
CDR3: CASSPRANNSPLHF

size: -
V: TRBV5-6
D: -
J: TRBJ2-5
DNA: TGTGCCAGCAGCTTCTCACAGGGGGGGGCTACTAGACAAGAGACCCAGTACTTC
CDR3: CASSFSQGGATRQETQYF

size: -
V: TRBV6-1
D: -
J: TRBJ1-2
DNA: TGTGCCAGCAGTGAAAGGGCAGGGGAAAACTATGGCTACACCTTC
CDR3: CASSERAGENYGYTF

size: -
V: TRBV6-5
D: -
J: TRBJ2-7
DNA: TGTGCCAGCAGCCGCGGGACCGAGGGGACCTACGAGCAGTACTTC
CDR3: CASSRGTEGTYEQYF

size: -
V: TRBV6-5
D: -
J: TRBJ2-3
DNA: TGTGCCAGCAGTTACAGGGCAGGGGAAGATACGCAGTATTTT
CDR3: CASSYRAGEDTQYF

size: few
V: TRBV19
D: -
J: TRBJ2-7
DNA: TGTGCCAGTAGTAAACCGGGAACCTACGAGCAGTACTTC
CDR3: CASSKPGTYEQYF

size: few
V: TRBV10-3
D: TRBD2
J: TRBJ2-5
DNA: TGTGCCATCAGTGAGTCGGCGGGGGGGATGCAAGAGACCCAGTACTTC
CDR3: CAISESAGGMQETQYF

size: few
V: TRBV4-1
D: TRBD1
J: TRBJ1-6
DNA: TGCGCCAGCAGCCAACCTGGACAGGGAGGCCGGTCACCCCTCCACTTT
CDR3: CASSQPGQGGRSPLHF

size: few
V: TRBV6-5
D: -
J: TRBJ2-2
DNA: TGTGCCAGCAGTTCTAGGACGAACACCGGGGAGCTGTTTTTT
CDR3: CASSSRTNTGELFF

size: -
V: TRBV5-1
D: -
J: TRBJ1-2
DNA: TGCGCCAGCAGCTTGGCCTCGGACAGCTATAACTATGGCTACACCTTC
CDR3: CASSLASDSYNYGYTF

size: -
V: TRBV7-2
D: -
J: TRBJ2-1
DNA: TGTGCCAGCAGCTTAAACCGTGGGACTTTTTCCTACAATGAGCAGTTCTTC
CDR3: CASSLNRGTFSYNEQFF

size: few
V: TRBV5-8
D: -
J: TRBJ1-1
DNA: TGTGCCAGCAGGGGCGGGTTTTGGTCTTTCTTT
CDR3: CASRGGFWSFF

size: few
V: TRBV6-5
D: -
J: TRBJ2-5
DNA: TGTGCCAGCAGTTGGCGGCGGGAACAAGAGACCCAGTACTTC
CDR3: CASSWRREQETQYF

size: -
V: TRBV7-2
D: -
J: TRBJ1-6
DNA: TGTGCCAGCAGCGTAGACAGGCTTAATTCACCCCTCCACTTT
CDR3: CASSVDRLNSPLHF

size: few
V: TRBV29-1
D: -
J: TRBJ2-4
DNA: TGCAGCGTTGCAGGGTTCGGGGCCAAAAACATTCAGTACTTC
CDR3: CSVAGFGAKNIQYF

size: -
V: TRBV7-9
D: -
J: TRBJ2-6
DNA: TGTGCCAGCAGCTTAATCACTGGGGCCAACGTCCTGACTTTC
CDR3: CASSLITGANVLTF

size: -
V: TRBV2
D: -
J: TRBJ1-2
DNA: TGTGCCAATCTACTTAGGACAGCAAACTATGGCTACACCTTC
CDR3: CANLLRTANYGYTF

size: few
V: TRBV30
D: -
J: TRBJ2-7
DNA: TGTGCCAGGACGTCGGGGGGCCACGAGCAGTACTTC
CDR3: CARTSGGHEQYF

size: few
V: TRBV30
D: -
J: TRBJ2-7
DNA: TGTGCCTGGAGTAAACAGACCTACGAGCAGTACTTC
CDR3: CAWSKQTYEQYF

size: many
V: TRBV29-1
D: TRBD2
J: TRBJ2-4
DNA: TGCAGCGTTGAGGCGGGGGACATTCAGTACTTC
CDR3: CSVEAGDIQYF

size: few
V: TRBV4-2
D: TRBD1
J: TRBJ1-4
DNA: TGTGCCAGCAGCCAGGGACAGGTCCGAGAAAAACTGTTTTTT
CDR3: CASSQGQVREKLFF

size: -
V: TRBV15
D: -
J: TRBJ2-5
DNA: TGTGCCACCAGGGGAAGGGGGGGTCAAGAGACCCAGTACTTC
CDR3: CATRGRGGQETQYF

size: few
V: TRBV4-2
D: TRBD2
J: TRBJ2-3
DNA: TGTGCCAGCAGCCAAGTCTTCGCAGGGACTACTAGCACAGATACGCAGTATTTT
CDR3: CASSQVFAGTTSTDTQYF

size: -
V: TRBV4-2
D: -
J: TRBJ2-2
DNA: TGTGCCAGCACCAGAAGCGGACTCCAGAACACCGGGGAGCTGTTTTTT
CDR3: CASTRSGLQNTGELFF

size: -
V: TRBV4-3
D: -
J: TRBJ2-2
DNA: TGCGCCAGCAGCCAAGATTTCCCAGGTACCGGGGAGCTGTTTTTT
CDR3: CASSQDFPGTGELFF

size: few
V: TRBV7-2
D: -
J: TRBJ1-6
DNA: TGTGCCAGCAGCCGGCCGGAGGGGAGCCCCTCTAATTCACCCCTCCACTTT
CDR3: CASSRPEGSPSNSPLHF

size: many
V: TRBV30
D: -
J: TRBJ2-7
DNA: TGTGCCTGGAGTCCGAACAGGGCGGGCTACGAGCAGTACTTC
CDR3: CAWSPNRAGYEQYF

size: -
V: TRBV7-2
D: -
J: TRBJ1-5
DNA: TGTGCCAGCAGCTTAGTTGCCTATAGCAATCAGCCCCAGCATTTT
CDR3: CASSLVAYSNQPQHF

size: -
V: TRBV2
D: -
J: TRBJ1-5
DNA: TGTGCCAGTTACAGGGATTTCCAGCCCCAGCATTTT
CDR3: CASYRDFQPQHF